This entry is about one TCR beta chain. The target antigen is unknown. Other DNA sequences in this sample translate to the same CDR3. Assay used: immunoSEQ multiplex PCR; TCRdb lists only in-frame clones, some missing. Of about 99,000 clones in the sample, 91% were seen once. This entry is derived from a study of OX40 agonist ivuxolimab in advanced cancers. Study-wide findings and caveats: Within 6 weeks, CD4+ and CD8+ blood T cells expanded clonally at 0.1 to 3.0 mg/kg.

V shed 3 bases and J shed 2 bases, with 7 bases lying between them. In germline, CDR1 is KGHSH, CDR2 LQKENI. CDR3 length equals 13 residues. This TCR was recovered from an adult with an advanced solid tumor such as melanoma, head and neck, liver or kidney cancer. The chain links TRBV18 to TRBJ2-5; D is undetermined. The source material was CD4+ or CD8+ T cells sorted from blood, sampled in a trial of the OX40 agonist ivuxolimab. The CDR3: CASSPGTQETQYF. The DNA for the CDR3 is TGTGCCAGCTCACCGGGAACTCAAGAGACCCAGTACTTC.